Following are 10 T cell receptor beta chains from one sample sequenced in a study of blood T cell repertoires in COVID-19. TCRdb keeps only in-frame clones here, not all; method: immunoSEQ multiplex PCR. The top ten clones hold approximately 2% of a sample with around 250,000 clones, more than 75% of them seen once. Sequencing used PBMCs or T cells enriched from blood (not recorded which). These receptors were obtained from a woman in her 50s who had recovered from COVID-19.

The chain recombines TRBV7-2 with TRBJ1-1; TRBD1 matches 7 bases. J was trimmed by 1 base and V by 10 bases; bases with no gene match: 6. CDR3 size: 13 residues. Germline V gene lookup returns CDR1 SGHTA and CDR2 FQGNSA. DNA for the CDR3: TGTGCCACCCTGACAGGGCGGAACACTGAAGCTTTCTTT. This codes for CATLTGRNTEAFF.

The chain uses TRBV5-4 and TRBJ2-1; 8 nucleotides match TRBD2. Germline assignment: CDR1 SGHNT and CDR2 YYREEE (reference sequence). This CDR3 comprises 15 residues. Trimming at V came to 0 bases and at J to 10 bases, leaving 9 bases not matched to a gene. This chain's CDR3 is CASSLARAGAEEQFF. CDR3 sequence (DNA): TGTGCCAGCAGCTTGGCTCGAGCGGGGGCTGAAGAGCAGTTCTTC.

The chain combines TRBV5-1 with TRBJ2-1; TRBD2 aligns across 10 bases. V was clipped by 2 bases and J by 5 bases; unmatched bases: 7. The CDR3 has 16 amino acids. The V gene's germline CDR1 is SGHRS and CDR2 YFSETQ. CDR3 in DNA: TGCGCCAGCAGCTTTAGCGGGGGGAGGATAAACAATGAGCAGTTCTTC. This codes for CASSFSGGRINNEQFF.

The gene calls are TRBV3-1 (or the pseudogene TRBV3-2) and TRBJ1-1, with D possibly TRBD1 on 5 matching bases. V lost 4 bases and J lost 1, with 13 bases in between. The V gene's germline CDR1 is LGHDT and CDR2 YNNKEL (reference sequence). This CDR3 spans 15 amino acids. CDR3 residues: CASSPYADRNTEAFF. The CDR3 DNA reads TGTGCCAGCAGCCCTTACGCCGACAGGAACACTGAAGCTTTCTTT.

This chain connects TRBV27 to TRBJ2-2, with D uncertain. With 1 base removed from V and 8 bases from J, the gap between germline ends came to 17 bases. Germline V gives CDR1 MNHEY, CDR2 SMNVEV (reference sequence). The CDR3 loop spans 16 amino acids. The CDR3 coding sequence is TGTGCCAGCAGTTTATTTTCCCGAAGCCCGCCTGGGGAGCTGTTTTTT. Its protein is CASSLFSRSPPGELFF.

The chain couples TRBV18 to TRBJ2-7; 9 bases fit TRBD2. Germline V gene lookup returns CDR1 KGHSH and CDR2 LQKENI. This CDR3 is built from 16 residues. V dropped 0 bases and J dropped 1; count of bases not matched to a gene: 4. For the CDR3, the DNA is TGTGCCAGCTCACCACCGGGACTAGCAGATTCCTACGAGCAGTACTTC. Translated: CASSPPGLADSYEQYF.

This chain's CDR3 is CASSQAVAGAGNTIYF. The CDR3 region has the DNA TGCGCCAGCAGCCAGGCGGTGGCAGGGGCTGGAAACACCATATATTTT. V gene TRBV4-3 combines with J gene TRBJ1-3; tentative D call: TRBD1 (6 bases). CDR1 and CDR2 from the germline V gene are LGHNA and YSLEER. The V end was cut by 3 bases, the J end by 2 bases, with 14 bases between. The CDR3 is 16 amino acids.

The gene calls are TRBV7-9 and TRBJ2-3, with D perhaps matching TRBD2 (6 bases). Trimming removed 1 base at V and 3 bases at J, with 11 bases between. The CDR3 is 15 residues long. CDR1 and CDR2 from the germline V gene are SEHNR and FQNEAQ (reference sequence). This chain's CDR3 is CASSLGSGGTDTQYF. The CDR3 bases are TGTGCCAGCAGCTTAGGGTCCGGGGGAACAGATACGCAGTATTTT.

This chain uses TRBV12-3 or TRBV12-4 with TRBJ1-5, with D tentatively TRBD1 (5 bases). The CDR3 runs 12 residues. The V end was cut by 7 bases, the J end by 7 bases, with 11 bases between. CDR3 DNA: TGTGCCAGCACGGCAGGGAGGCAGCCCCAGCATTTT. Translating it yields CASTAGRQPQHF.

CDR3 sequence (DNA): TGTGCCAGCAGCGTAGGAGGGAATTCAAGGAATTCACCCCTCCACTTT. This translates into CASSVGGNSRNSPLHF. The V gene is TRBV9, the J gene TRBJ1-6; D is uncertain. Germline V gene data show CDR1 as SGDLS and CDR2 as YYNGEE. V gave up 0 bases and J gave up 7 bases, with 14 bases separating them. CDR3 length: 16 amino acids.